The T cell receptor beta chain described here comes from a study of cytomegalovirus exposure and HLA in healthy donors. The CDR3 runs to 15 residues. Deletions cut 6 bases from V and 1 base from J, with 13 bases between. Germline lookup yields CDR1 MNHNS and CDR2 SASEGT. This clone showed up just once. Produced via immunoSEQ multiplex PCR; TCRdb's table is partial and in-frame only. The table includes approximately 230,000 clones, roughly 90% detected once. This sequence originates from a young man in good health and CMV-seropositive. The rearrangement uses TRBV6-1 and TRBJ1-5, with a possible D match to TRBD1 (6 bases). Source material: PBMCs. The CDR3 nucleotides are TGTGCCAGCAGAGGACAGTTCTCCAGCAATCAGCCCCAGCATTTT. This codes for CASRGQFSSNQPQHF.